This section outlines one TCR beta chain sequence together with its context. Its antigen is currently unknown. This entry is derived from a study of cytomegalovirus exposure and HLA in healthy donors. This CDR3 has 14 amino acids. CDR1 is SGHDT, CDR2 YYEEEE, per germline. The V end was cut by 2 bases, the J end by 4 bases, with 12 bases between. PCR was performed using 60 Vbeta and 13 Jbeta primers. Using immunoSEQ multiplex PCR, the repertoire was profiled, and TCRdb retains in-frame clones only, with some absent. The sample yields under 150,000 clones, 75% to 85% seen once. Points from the study as a whole: Across all donors, roughly uniform sequencing depth was an assumption of the presence/absence analyses.

The rearrangement uses TRBV5-6 and TRBJ1-2, with D tentatively TRBD1 (6 bases). What was sequenced was PBMCs. The source of this sequence is a woman between 40 and 55 years old in good health and CMV-seropositive. The CDR3: CASSFGEGGYGYTF. The CDR3, as DNA: TGTGCCAGCAGCTTCGGGGAGGGGGGCTATGGCTACACCTTC.